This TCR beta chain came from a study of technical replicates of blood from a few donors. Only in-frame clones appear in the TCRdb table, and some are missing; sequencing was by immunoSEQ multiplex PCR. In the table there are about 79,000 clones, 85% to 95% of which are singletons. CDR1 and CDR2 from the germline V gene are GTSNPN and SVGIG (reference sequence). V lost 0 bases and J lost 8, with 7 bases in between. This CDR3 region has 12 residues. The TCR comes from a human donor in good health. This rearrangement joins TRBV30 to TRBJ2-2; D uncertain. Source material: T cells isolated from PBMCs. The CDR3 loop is CAWSVLGGELFF. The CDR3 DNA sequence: TGTGCCTGGAGTGTACTCGGTGGGGAGCTGTTTTTT. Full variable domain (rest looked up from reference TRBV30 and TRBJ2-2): SQTIHQWPATLVQPVGSPLSLECTVEGTSNPNLYWYRQAAGRGLQLLFYSVGIGQISSEVPQNLSASRPQDRQFILSSKKLLLSDSGFYLCAWSVLGGELFFGEGSRLTVL.